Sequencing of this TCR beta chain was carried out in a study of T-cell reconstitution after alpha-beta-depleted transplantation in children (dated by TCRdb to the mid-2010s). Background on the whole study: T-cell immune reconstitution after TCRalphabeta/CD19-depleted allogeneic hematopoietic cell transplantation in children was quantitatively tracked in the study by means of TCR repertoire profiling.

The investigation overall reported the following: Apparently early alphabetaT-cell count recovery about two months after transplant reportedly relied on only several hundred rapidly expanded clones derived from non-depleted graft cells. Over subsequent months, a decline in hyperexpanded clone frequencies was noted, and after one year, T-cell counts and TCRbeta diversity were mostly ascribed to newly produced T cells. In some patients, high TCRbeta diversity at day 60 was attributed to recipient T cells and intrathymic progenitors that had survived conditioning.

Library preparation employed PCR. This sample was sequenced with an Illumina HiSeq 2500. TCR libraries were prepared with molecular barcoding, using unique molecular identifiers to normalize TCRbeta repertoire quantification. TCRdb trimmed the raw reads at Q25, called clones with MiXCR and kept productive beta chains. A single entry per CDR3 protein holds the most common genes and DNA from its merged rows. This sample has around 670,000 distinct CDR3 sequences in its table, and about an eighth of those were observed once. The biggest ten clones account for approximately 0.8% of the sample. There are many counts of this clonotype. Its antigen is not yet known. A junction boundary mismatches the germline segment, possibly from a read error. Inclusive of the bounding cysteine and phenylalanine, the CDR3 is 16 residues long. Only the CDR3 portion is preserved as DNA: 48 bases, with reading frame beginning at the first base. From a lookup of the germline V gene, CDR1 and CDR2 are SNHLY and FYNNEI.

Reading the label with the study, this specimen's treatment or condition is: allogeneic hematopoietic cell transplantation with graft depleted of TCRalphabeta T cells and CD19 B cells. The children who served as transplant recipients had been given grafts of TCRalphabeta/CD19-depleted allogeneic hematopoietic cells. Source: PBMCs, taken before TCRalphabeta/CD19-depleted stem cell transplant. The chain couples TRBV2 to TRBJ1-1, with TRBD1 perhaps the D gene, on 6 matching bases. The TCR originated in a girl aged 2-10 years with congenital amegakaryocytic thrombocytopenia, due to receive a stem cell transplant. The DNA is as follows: TGTGCCAGCCAGAACAGGGCACCACCCGTGAACGCTGAAGCTTTCTTT. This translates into CASQNRAPPVNAEAFF.